A selection of T cell receptor beta chains follows, all from one sample in a study of blood T cell repertoires in COVID-19. Assay used: immunoSEQ multiplex PCR; TCRdb lists only in-frame clones, some missing. In the table there are about 140,000 clones, 75% to 90% of which are singletons. Sample: peripheral blood. Receptors originate from an elderly woman with acute or convalescent COVID-19. CDR3s include the opening cysteine and the closing phenylalanine or tryptophan. A D gene is named only where the DNA matches it firmly. Where a row states a size, it is once, few, many or the class of an expanded clone; other rows omit it.

J: TRBJ2-2
size: .
length: 16
V: TRBV4-2
D: .
DNA: TGTGCCAGCAGCCAAGAACCCGTGCCTAGCGACGGGGAGCTGTTTTTT
CDR3: CASSQEPVPSDGELFF

J: TRBJ2-7
size: .
length: 13
V: TRBV28
D: .
DNA: TGTGCCAGCAGTTTTCCGGGGAGGTACGAGCAGTACTTC
CDR3: CASSFPGRYEQYF

J: TRBJ2-5
size: .
length: 11
V: TRBV20-1
D: .
DNA: TGCAGTGCTACCCCTCGGGAGACCCAGTACTTC
CDR3: CSATPRETQYF

J: TRBJ1-1
size: .
length: 15
V: TRBV2
D: TRBD1
DNA: TGTGCCAGCAGCGAACAGGGGCCCGAGAACACTGAAGCTTTCTTT
CDR3: CASSEQGPENTEAFF

J: TRBJ2-4
size: once
length: 16
V: TRBV3-1/TRBV3-2
D: .
DNA: TGTGCCAGCAGCCCGGGTCCGGGGGTAGCCAAAAACATTCAGTACTTC
CDR3: CASSPGPGVAKNIQYF

J: TRBJ2-3
size: .
length: 16
V: TRBV11-2
D: .
DNA: TGTGCCAGCAGCTTTGGACACCTGACATCCACAGATACGCAGTATTTT
CDR3: CASSFGHLTSTDTQYF

J: TRBJ2-1
size: .
length: 17
V: TRBV5-1
D: TRBD2
DNA: TGCGCCAGCAGCCTTCTCGGACTAGCTCAATCGGGAAATGAGCAGTTCTTC
CDR3: CASSLLGLAQSGNEQFF

J: TRBJ2-7
size: .
length: 14
V: TRBV5-6
D: TRBD1
DNA: TGTGCCAGCAGCTTCGGGACAGGGGGTCACGAGCAGTACTTC
CDR3: CASSFGTGGHEQYF

J: TRBJ1-5
size: .
length: 15
V: TRBV24-1
D: TRBD1
DNA: TGTGCCACCAGTGAGGACAGGGGCTACAATCAGCCCCAGCATTTT
CDR3: CATSEDRGYNQPQHF

J: TRBJ1-1
size: .
length: 12
V: TRBV24-1
D: .
DNA: TGTGCCACCAGTGATTCGGGGACTGAAGCTTTCTTT
CDR3: CATSDSGTEAFF

J: TRBJ2-1
size: many
length: 11
V: TRBV30
D: TRBD1
DNA: TGTGCCTGGAGTGAAGGGGGCGAGCAGTTCTTC
CDR3: CAWSEGGEQFF

J: TRBJ2-2
size: .
length: 14
V: TRBV30
D: .
DNA: TGTGCCTGGAGTGCCCCCGGTAGCGCCGGGGAGCTGTTTTTT
CDR3: CAWSAPGSAGELFF

J: TRBJ2-1
size: few
length: 14
V: TRBV5-4
D: .
DNA: TGTGCCAGCAGCTTCTCAGGGGGGCCTCATGAGCAGTTCTTC
CDR3: CASSFSGGPHEQFF

J: TRBJ2-5
size: few
length: 14
V: TRBV10-3
D: .
DNA: TGTGCCATCAGGGGAGATTGGGCTGGAGAGACCCAGTACTTC
CDR3: CAIRGDWAGETQYF

J: TRBJ2-2
size: .
length: 16
V: TRBV7-9
D: .
DNA: TGTGCCAGCAGCGATATCCGGGGGGCGCGGGCCGGGGAGCTGTTTTTT
CDR3: CASSDIRGARAGELFF

J: TRBJ2-7
size: .
length: 14
V: TRBV7-8
D: .
DNA: TGTGCCAGCAGCTTACCCAGACTAGCCTACGAGCAGTACTTC
CDR3: CASSLPRLAYEQYF

J: TRBJ2-3
size: .
length: 19
V: TRBV19
D: .
DNA: TGTGCCAGTAGTATAGATGGGTCTGATATAGCCGGTGGCACAGATACGCAGTATTTT
CDR3: CASSIDGSDIAGGTDTQYF

J: TRBJ2-5
size: few
length: 15
V: TRBV18
D: .
DNA: TGTGCCAGCTCACCGCCCGGAGGGCCTAGAGAGACCCAGTACTTC
CDR3: CASSPPGGPRETQYF

J: TRBJ2-6
size: .
length: 17
V: TRBV9
D: .
DNA: TGTGCCAGCAGCGGTCGGGACACTTACTCTGGGGCCAACGTCCTGACTTTC
CDR3: CASSGRDTYSGANVLTF

J: TRBJ1-5
size: once
length: 15
V: TRBV15
D: .
DNA: TGTGCCACCAGCGCGGGGGAGGGAAGAGATCAGCCCCAGCATTTT
CDR3: CATSAGEGRDQPQHF

J: TRBJ2-7
size: .
length: 18
V: TRBV7-9
D: TRBD1
DNA: TGTGCCAGCAGCTTAGTGAGGTTGGCCGGGACAGGGACCTACGAGCAGTACTTC
CDR3: CASSLVRLAGTGTYEQYF

J: TRBJ2-7
size: once
length: 13
V: TRBV19
D: TRBD1
DNA: TGTGCCAGTAGTTGGACAGGGGGCGACGAGCAGTACTTC
CDR3: CASSWTGGDEQYF

J: TRBJ2-7
size: .
length: 14
V: TRBV5-1
D: TRBD2
DNA: TGCGCCAGCAGCTTCGGGGGGGTGCGAAACGAGCAGTACTTC
CDR3: CASSFGGVRNEQYF

J: TRBJ1-4
size: .
length: 14
V: TRBV9
D: TRBD1
DNA: TGTGCCAGCAGCTCCCGGACAGGAGACGAAAAACTGTTTTTT
CDR3: CASSSRTGDEKLFF

J: TRBJ2-7
size: once
length: 12
V: TRBV6-5
D: .
DNA: TGTGCCAGCAGCCGGACTACCAGCGAGCAGTACTTC
CDR3: CASSRTTSEQYF

J: TRBJ2-4
size: .
length: 14
V: TRBV5-1
D: .
DNA: TGCGCCAGCGGCGAGGCGGGGGCCAAAAACATTCAGTACTTC
CDR3: CASGEAGAKNIQYF

J: TRBJ1-5
size: .
length: 14
V: TRBV28
D: .
DNA: TGTGCCAGCAGTTTACTCGGTAGCAATCAGCCCCAGCATTTT
CDR3: CASSLLGSNQPQHF

J: TRBJ1-5
size: .
length: 16
V: TRBV12-5
D: .
DNA: TGTGCTAGTGACTCACTTAAGATGGGGCGGCATCAGCCCCAGCATTTT
CDR3: CASDSLKMGRHQPQHF

J: TRBJ2-7
size: .
length: 16
V: TRBV6-6
D: TRBD1
DNA: TGTGCCAGCAGTCGAGGGGGACAGGGAGAATTCTACGAGCAGTACTTC
CDR3: CASSRGGQGEFYEQYF

J: TRBJ1-2
size: .
length: 13
V: TRBV5-4
D: TRBD1
DNA: TGTGCCAGCATTTCCGACAGGGGGCTCGGCTACACCTTC
CDR3: CASISDRGLGYTF

J: TRBJ1-2
size: .
length: 15
V: TRBV6-1
D: .
DNA: TGTGCCAGCAGTGAAGCAGGAGGGATGGGCTATGGCTACACCTTC
CDR3: CASSEAGGMGYGYTF

J: TRBJ1-3
size: .
length: 18
V: TRBV28
D: TRBD1
DNA: TGTGCCAGCAGTTCTCGGGACAGCGGAAAGACCTCTGGAAACACCATATATTTT
CDR3: CASSSRDSGKTSGNTIYF

J: TRBJ2-1
size: once
length: 17
V: TRBV19
D: TRBD2
DNA: TGTGCCAGTAGTATAGATAGGGGCACTAGCGGGAAGAATGAGCAGTTCTTC
CDR3: CASSIDRGTSGKNEQFF

J: TRBJ2-1
size: .
length: 17
V: TRBV14
D: .
DNA: TGTGCCAGCAGTCCCAAACCCTCCCCGACAGAAAACAATGAGCAGTTCTTC
CDR3: CASSPKPSPTENNEQFF

J: TRBJ1-6
size: .
length: 17
V: TRBV6-2/TRBV6-3
D: TRBD1
DNA: TGTGCCAGCAGTACGCGATCGGGACAGATAATCGGTGCACCCCTCCACTTT
CDR3: CASSTRSGQIIGAPLHF

J: TRBJ2-1
size: .
length: 17
V: TRBV10-3
D: TRBD2
DNA: TGTGCCATCAGTACAGGACTAGCGGGAGTCTCCTACAATGAGCAGTTCTTC
CDR3: CAISTGLAGVSYNEQFF

J: TRBJ1-1
size: .
length: 16
V: TRBV28
D: TRBD1
DNA: TGTGCCAGCCCCCCACTCAGGGGGCTGGAGGACACTGAAGCTTTCTTT
CDR3: CASPPLRGLEDTEAFF

J: TRBJ2-7
size: .
length: 14
V: TRBV6-5
D: TRBD2
DNA: TGTGCCAGCAGTCGGACTAGCGGGAGTCGGGAGCAGTACTTC
CDR3: CASSRTSGSREQYF

J: TRBJ2-5
size: .
length: 19
V: TRBV11-2
D: .
DNA: TGTGCCAGCAGCTTCGGTGTCGGGAAGGGTCCCCACCTCCAAGAGACCCAGTACTTC
CDR3: CASSFGVGKGPHLQETQYF

J: TRBJ2-7
size: .
length: 13
V: TRBV7-8
D: .
DNA: TGTGCCAGCAGCTTACCAGGGGACTACGAGCAGTACTTC
CDR3: CASSLPGDYEQYF

J: TRBJ1-1
size: .
length: 14
V: TRBV5-8
D: .
DNA: TGTGCCAGCAGCTTGTCTGGGGGCGTCTCTGAAGCTTTCTTT
CDR3: CASSLSGGVSEAFF

J: TRBJ1-3
size: .
length: 14
V: TRBV7-2
D: .
DNA: TGTGCCAGCAGCCCTTTGAGTCCTGGAAACACCATATATTTT
CDR3: CASSPLSPGNTIYF

J: TRBJ2-7
size: .
length: 15
V: TRBV28
D: TRBD1
DNA: TGTGCCAGCGAACCTCGGGACAGGGCTACCTACGAGCAGTACTTC
CDR3: CASEPRDRATYEQYF

J: TRBJ2-5
size: .
length: 16
V: TRBV11-1
D: TRBD2
DNA: TGTGCCAGCAGCGAGGGGCTAGCGGGGTTATGGGAGACCCAGTACTTC
CDR3: CASSEGLAGLWETQYF

J: TRBJ2-4
size: once
length: 15
V: TRBV7-9
D: .
DNA: TGTGCCAGCAGCTTATCGGGCGGGGCCAAAAACATTCAGTACTTC
CDR3: CASSLSGGAKNIQYF

J: TRBJ2-7
size: few
length: 13
V: TRBV2
D: .
DNA: TGTGCCAGCATACGACAAATAATTTACGAGCAGTACTTC
CDR3: CASIRQIIYEQYF

J: TRBJ1-2
size: .
length: 15
V: TRBV7-8
D: TRBD1
DNA: TGTGCCAGCAGCCCCGCCCGGACAGGACTCTATGGCTACACCTTC
CDR3: CASSPARTGLYGYTF

J: TRBJ1-5
size: .
length: 15
V: TRBV28
D: TRBD1
DNA: TGTGCCAGCAGCTATTTACGACAGGGAGGACAGCCCCAGCATTTT
CDR3: CASSYLRQGGQPQHF

J: TRBJ2-1
size: .
length: 19
V: TRBV10-3
D: TRBD2
DNA: TGTGCCATCAGTGACCACGGTATAAGCGGGGCTACCGAACACAATGAGCAGTTCTTC
CDR3: CAISDHGISGATEHNEQFF

J: TRBJ2-7
size: .
length: 14
V: TRBV5-1
D: .
DNA: TGCGCCAGCAGCTTTCACCAGGGACTCTACGAGCAGTACTTC
CDR3: CASSFHQGLYEQYF

J: TRBJ2-7
size: .
length: 16
V: TRBV19
D: TRBD1
DNA: TGTGCCAGTAGTACTAGCCGGGACAGGGGGTTCTACGAGCAGTACTTC
CDR3: CASSTSRDRGFYEQYF

J: TRBJ2-3
size: .
length: 14
V: TRBV19
D: TRBD1
DNA: TGTGCCAGTAGCACAGGACAGGGGGCGGATACGCAGTATTTT
CDR3: CASSTGQGADTQYF